The rows below give T cell receptor beta chains drawn from one sample of a study of naive and memory T cell subsets. TCRdb re-analysed the UMI-ligation and nested PCR reads in MiXCR, keeping a single row per CDR3 protein. This table has 100,000 or so distinct CDR3 sequences, more than 6.5% appearing once. The sequencing input was central memory CD4+ T cells from blood. These receptors were obtained from a human donor in good health. Both conserved end residues are part of each CDR3. The D gene is left open where the match is weak. Clone size, where shown, is once, few, many, or a class for clones that have expanded.

NA many TRBJ1-5 TRBV30 TGTGCCTGGGGGCAGGGGCAAAATCAGCCCCAGCATTTT CAWGQGQNQPQHF
NA many TRBJ1-1 TRBV20-1 TGCAGTGCTTTCGGACAGATGAACACTGAAGCTTTCTTT CSAFGQMNTEAFF
TRBD2 NA TRBJ2-3 TRBV20-1 TGCAGTGCTCAGAGCGGGGGTCGCACAGATACGCAGTATTTT CSAQSGGRTDTQYF
NA medium-sized TRBJ1-1 TRBV7-3 TGTGCCAGCAGCTTCGGCCCGAACACTGAAGCTTTCTTT CASSFGPNTEAFF
NA many TRBJ1-6 TRBV7-2 TGTGCCAGCAGCTTCTCCTATAATTCACCCCTCCACTTT CASSFSYNSPLHF
NA few TRBJ2-5 TRBV19 TGTGCCAGTGGGCGCGCGGAGACCCAGTACTTC CASGRAETQYF
TRBD1 NA TRBJ2-7 TRBV7-2 TGTGCCAGCAGCCGAACCACAGGGGAATACGAGCAGTACTTC CASSRTTGEYEQYF
NA NA TRBJ2-1 TRBV3-1 TGTGCCAGCAGCCGACCCCACTACAATGAGCAGTTCTTC CASSRPHYNEQFF
NA few TRBJ2-1 TRBV29-1 TGCAGCGTTGAGGTCGGCGGGGCCGAGTTCTTC CSVEVGGAEFF
NA NA TRBJ2-7 TRBV18 TGTGCCAGCTCACCTGGAGAGGAGCAGTACTTC CASSPGEEQYF
TRBD2 NA TRBJ2-1 TRBV28 TGTGCCACCTTCCTAGCGGGGGGGCCCTATGAGCAGTTCTTC CATFLAGGPYEQFF
TRBD1 many TRBJ1-2 TRBV7-3 TGTGCCAGCAGTTCCTGGACAGGGCCGCCGTCTGGCTACACCTTC CASSSWTGPPSGYTF
NA many TRBJ1-2 TRBV7-2 TGTGCCAGCAGCCCAAAGGGCCAGCCTGGCGAGTCTGGCTACACCTTC CASSPKGQPGESGYTF
NA NA TRBJ2-5 TRBV20-1 TGCAGTGCTAGAGGGGTAGGACACCTCGGTCGGGAGACCCAGTACTTC CSARGVGHLGRETQYF
NA many TRBJ2-7 TRBV6-2/TRBV6-3 TGTGCCAGCAGGGAGGTAGGCGAGCAGTACTTC CASREVGEQYF
NA many TRBJ1-3 TRBV27 TGTGCCAGCGGGTTCAGGGCGTCTGGAAACACCATATATTTT CASGFRASGNTIYF
NA many TRBJ1-1 TRBV2 TGTGCCAGAGGACCCACGGGACGGATGAACACTGAAGCTTTCTTT CARGPTGRMNTEAFF
TRBD2 many TRBJ2-1 TRBV29-1 TGCAGCGTTCCGGGACTAGCGGCCAATGAGCAGTTCTTC CSVPGLAANEQFF
TRBD2 many TRBJ2-7 TRBV12-3/TRBV12-4 TGTGCCAGCAGTTTAGTTTCTAGCGGGAGAGGGAACTACGAGCAGTACTTC CASSLVSSGRGNYEQYF
TRBD1 many TRBJ1-2 TRBV5-5 TGTGCCAGCAGTTACTCCGGACAGGTCTATGGCTACACCTTC CASSYSGQVYGYTF
NA many TRBJ2-2 TRBV7-6 TGTGCCAGCAGCTTAGGGTCGGTGGGGAACACCGGGGAGCTGTTTTTT CASSLGSVGNTGELFF
TRBD1 NA TRBJ2-3 TRBV23-1 TGCGCCAGCATCCGGGACAGGGCGATACCGTACACAGATACGCAGTATTTT CASIRDRAIPYTDTQYF
NA many TRBJ1-1 TRBV20-1 TGCAGTGCTCCAGGAAGTACAGCGAACACTGAAGCTTTCTTT CSAPGSTANTEAFF
TRBD1 many TRBJ1-1 TRBV12-3/TRBV12-4 TGTGCCAGCAGTCAGGGGGCGACTGAAGCTTTCTTT CASSQGATEAFF
NA NA TRBJ1-1 TRBV6-2/TRBV6-3 TGTGCCAGCAGTACCCGACAGCTAATGGGGACTGAAGCTTTCTTT CASSTRQLMGTEAFF
NA few TRBJ1-5 TRBV5-5 TGTGCCAGCAGCTGGAACAGGGATAGCAATCAGCCCCAGCATTTT CASSWNRDSNQPQHF
NA few TRBJ2-6 TRBV14 TGTGCCAGCAGCCAAGAAAAATACTCTGGGGCCAACGTCCTGACTTTC CASSQEKYSGANVLTF
TRBD2 NA TRBJ2-7 TRBV2 TGTGCCAGCAGTACCGTAGCGGGGCACTCCTACGAGCAGTACTTC CASSTVAGHSYEQYF
NA many TRBJ2-3 TRBV20-1 TGCAGTGCTACCGAAAAAAGCGGCCCTAGCACAGATACGCAGTATTTT CSATEKSGPSTDTQYF
NA NA TRBJ2-7 TRBV5-1 TGCGCCAGCATGCCCATGGAGAGCTCCTACGAGCAGTACTTC CASMPMESSYEQYF
NA NA TRBJ2-4 TRBV19 TGTGCCAGTAAAATAAAGCACATTCAGTACTTC CASKIKHIQYF
NA few TRBJ2-2 TRBV30 TGTGCCTGGAGGACCTCTACTATAAGTTCCGGGGAGCTGTTTTTT CAWRTSTISSGELFF
TRBD1 many TRBJ2-7 TRBV4-3 TGCGCCAGCAGCCCGGCGAGGGACAGGTACTACGAGCAGTACTTC CASSPARDRYYEQYF
NA NA TRBJ2-1 TRBV4-3 TGCGCCAGCAGCCAACGCGGGGACACCTCCTACAATGAGCAGTTCTTC CASSQRGDTSYNEQFF
NA many TRBJ2-1 TRBV12-3/TRBV12-4 TGTGCCAGCAGTTTGCCTGGGGGCCATGAGCAGTTCTTC CASSLPGGHEQFF
NA many TRBJ1-2 TRBV7-8 TGTGCCAGCACCTCTCTCCGCGGAGCAGGCCTCTATGGCTACACCTTC CASTSLRGAGLYGYTF
TRBD2 few TRBJ2-3 TRBV7-3 TGTGCCAGCAGCCCCAGCGGGAACGCAGATACGCAGTATTTT CASSPSGNADTQYF
TRBD2 many TRBJ2-7 TRBV20-1 TGCAGTGCTAGAGAACCACTAGCGGGGGCCTCAGGATACGAGCAGTACTTC CSAREPLAGASGYEQYF
TRBD2 many TRBJ2-2 TRBV10-3 TGTGCCATCAGTAATAGCGGGGGGCACGGCGGGGAGCTGTTTTTT CAISNSGGHGGELFF
NA many TRBJ1-5 TRBV7-2 TGTGCCAGCAGCTTCCAGTCGAGTCAGCCCCAGCATTTT CASSFQSSQPQHF
NA few TRBJ2-6 TRBV9 TGTGCCAGCAGCGCAGTCTCTGGGGCCAACGTCCTGACTTTC CASSAVSGANVLTF
TRBD1 NA TRBJ2-2 TRBV20-1 TGCAGTGCTGGAACAGGGGGACGAGGCGGGGAGCTGTTTTTT CSAGTGGRGGELFF
TRBD2 few TRBJ2-3 TRBV20-1 TGCAGTGCTGATCTAGGACTAGCGGGAGGCTCAGATACGCAGTATTTT CSADLGLAGGSDTQYF